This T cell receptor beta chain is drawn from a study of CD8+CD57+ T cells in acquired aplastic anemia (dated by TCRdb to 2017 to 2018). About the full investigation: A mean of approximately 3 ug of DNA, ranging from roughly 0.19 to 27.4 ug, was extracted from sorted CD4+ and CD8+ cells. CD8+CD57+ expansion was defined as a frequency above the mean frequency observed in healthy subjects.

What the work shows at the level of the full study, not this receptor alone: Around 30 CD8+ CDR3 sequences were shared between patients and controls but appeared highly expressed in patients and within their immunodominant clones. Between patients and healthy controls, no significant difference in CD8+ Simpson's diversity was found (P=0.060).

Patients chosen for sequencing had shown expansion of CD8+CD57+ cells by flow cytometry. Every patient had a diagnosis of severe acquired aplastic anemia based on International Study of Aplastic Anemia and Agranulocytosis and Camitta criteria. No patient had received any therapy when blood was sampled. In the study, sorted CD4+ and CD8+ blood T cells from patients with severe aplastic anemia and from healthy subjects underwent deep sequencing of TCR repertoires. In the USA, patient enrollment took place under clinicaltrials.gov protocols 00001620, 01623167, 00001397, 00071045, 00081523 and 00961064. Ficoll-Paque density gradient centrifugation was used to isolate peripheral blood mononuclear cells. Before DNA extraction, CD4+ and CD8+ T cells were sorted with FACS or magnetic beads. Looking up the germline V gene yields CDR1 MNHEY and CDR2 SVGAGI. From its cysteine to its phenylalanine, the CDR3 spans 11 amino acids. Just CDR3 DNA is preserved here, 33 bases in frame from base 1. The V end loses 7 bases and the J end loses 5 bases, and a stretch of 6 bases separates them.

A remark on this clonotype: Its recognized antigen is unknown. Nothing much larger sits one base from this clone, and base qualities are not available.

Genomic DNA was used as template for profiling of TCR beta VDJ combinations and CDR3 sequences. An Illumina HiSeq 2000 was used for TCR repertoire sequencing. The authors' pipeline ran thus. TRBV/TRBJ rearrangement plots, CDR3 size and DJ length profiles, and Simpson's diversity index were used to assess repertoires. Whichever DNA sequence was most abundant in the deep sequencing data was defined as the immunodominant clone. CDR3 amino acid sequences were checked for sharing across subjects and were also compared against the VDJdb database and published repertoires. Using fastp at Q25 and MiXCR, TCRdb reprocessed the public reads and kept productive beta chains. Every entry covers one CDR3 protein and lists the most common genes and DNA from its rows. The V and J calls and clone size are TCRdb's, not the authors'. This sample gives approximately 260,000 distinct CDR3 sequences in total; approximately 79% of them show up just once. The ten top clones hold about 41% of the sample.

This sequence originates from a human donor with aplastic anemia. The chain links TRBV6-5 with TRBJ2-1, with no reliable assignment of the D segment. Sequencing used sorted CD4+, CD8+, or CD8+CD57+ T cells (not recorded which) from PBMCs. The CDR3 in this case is CASNVDNEQFF. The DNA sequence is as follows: TGTGCCAGCAATGTAGACAATGAGCAGTTCTTC.